This T cell receptor (beta chain) emerged from a study of T-cell memory formation after mild COVID-19. About the study: TCR clusters largely stayed donor specific.

TCRdb called the 5' RACE reads again in MiXCR, with one record for every CDR3 protein. Of a few hundred thousand distinct CDR3 sequences listed, under 25% were seen once; the top ten hold roughly an eighth. The V and J ends lost 5 bases and 7 bases respectively, with 18 bases between them. The CDR3 is made up of 14 amino acids. Germline V CDR1 and CDR2: SGHTA, FQGTGA. Study-wide results and caveats: Some clones that responded turned up in pre-infection memory, which suggests that cross-reactive memory joined in.

Comments on this clonotype: Antigen specificity is unknown.

This sequence originates from an adult woman who had mild COVID-19 (a few samples of this study predate the infection). Cell type and time point are not known. The specimen sequenced was PBMCs or a T cell subset sorted from them (not recorded which). V usage is TRBV7-3 and J usage is TRBJ2-7; D may correspond to TRBD1 or TRBD2 (5 bases each). The CDR3 DNA reads as TGTGCCAGCAGCCGTGGGGCCACGGGATTTGAGCAGTACTTC. Translating it yields CASSRGATGFEQYF.